The 5 T cell receptor beta chains below come from one sample, sequenced in a study of CD8 T cells in Susac syndrome. Random hexamers primed reverse transcription of roughly 0.5 to 1 ug RNA. Each CDR3 protein is one row after TCRdb ran MiXCR on the immunoSEQ multiplex PCR reads. The sample lists roughly 120,000 distinct CDR3 sequences; less than 95% were seen once. The sample consisted of CD4+ T cells from PBMCs. The receptors originated from a human donor with multiple sclerosis.

This clonotype was counted only a few times. The CDR3 is CAWSGGRRTYEQYF. In nucleotides, the CDR3 is TGTGCCTGGAGTGGCGGACGTCGTACCTACGAGCAGTACTTC. The chain couples TRBV30 to TRBJ2-7; no reliable D call. The CDR3 totals 14 residues. The germline gives CDR1 GTSNPN, CDR2 SVGIG (reference sequence). V was trimmed by 1 base and J by 2 bases, leaving 12 bases between them. The whole variable domain, remainder taken from reference TRBV30 and TRBJ2-7, is SQTIHQWPATLVQPVGSPLSLECTVEGTSNPNLYWYRQAAGRGLQLLFYSVGIGQISSEVPQNLSASRPQDRQFILSSKKLLLSDSGFYLCAWSGGRRTYEQYFGPGTRLTVT.

V and J are TRBV7-2 and TRBJ2-3; 7 bases align to TRBD2. V lost 4 bases to trimming and J lost 1 base; unmatched junction nucleotides: 8. Germline-derived CDR1 and CDR2 are SGHTA and FQGNSA. This CDR3 spans 16 amino acids. The CDR3 DNA is TGTGCCAGCAGCTATGGGAGGGGAAGGGGCACAGATACGCAGTATTTT. It is translated as CASSYGRGRGTDTQYF.

V usage is TRBV19 and J usage is TRBJ2-7, with 8 bases matching TRBD1. Germline CDR1 and CDR2: LNHDA and SQIVND (reference sequence). This CDR3 has 15 amino acids. J was trimmed by 4 bases and V by 6 bases; bases with no gene match: 11. The CDR3 loop reads CASSQQGRGQYEQYF. CDR3 bases: TGTGCCAGTAGCCAGCAGGGCAGGGGGCAGTACGAGCAGTACTTC.

The chain combines TRBV9 with TRBJ2-3, with D unclear. Trimming pared 3 bases from V and 5 bases from J, leaving 13 bases between. The CDR3 covers 14 residues. The germline CDR1 and CDR2 sequences are SGDLS and YYNGEE. The CDR3 sequence is CASSANSWLDTQYF. DNA of the CDR3: TGTGCCAGCAGCGCCAACTCATGGCTAGATACGCAGTATTTT. Combining the CDR3 with reference TRBV9 and TRBJ2-3 gives the whole variable domain DSGVTQTPKHLITATGQRVTLRCSPRSGDLSVYWYQQSLDQGLQFLIQYYNGEERAKGNILERFSAQQFPDLHSELNLSSLELGDSALYFCASSANSWLDTQYFGPGTRLTVL.

The rearrangement joins TRBV2 to TRBJ1-2; D call uncertain. The CDR3 loop spans 14 amino acids. Trimming pared 5 bases from V and 4 bases from J, leaving 14 bases between. Germline V gene data show CDR1 as SNHLY and CDR2 as FYNNEI. The CDR3 DNA reads as TGTGCCAGCAGTAGAGTGTCAGACCTCTATGGCTACACCTTC. Translated: CASSRVSDLYGYTF.